Presented here are 22 T cell receptor beta chains from one specimen sequenced in a study of blood T cells in healthy people across ages. A second PCR, run for about 6 to 12 cycles, used a sample-barcoded 5' primer plus a J-beta primer mix. TCRdb reanalysed the 5' RACE reads using MiXCR and keeps one entry per CDR3 protein. The sample has hundreds of thousands of distinct CDR3 sequences, roughly 50% seen once; the top ten hold 20% to 30%. The sequencing sample was made of blood. These receptors all come from a middle-aged man in good health.

This clonotype was counted only a few times. This chain joins TRBV24-1 and TRBJ1-2; D is unclear. The germline V gene encodes CDR1 KGHDR and CDR2 SFDVKD. The CDR3 consists of 11 residues. V was trimmed by 10 bases and J by 4 bases, leaving 9 bases between them. This chain's CDR3 is CATEAGYGYTF. CDR3 nucleotide sequence: TGTGCCACTGAGGCGGGCTATGGCTACACCTTC.

The chain links TRBV7-2 to TRBJ2-7; TRBD1 agrees at 7 bases. CDR3 length equals 11 residues. V lost 8 bases to trimming and J lost 7 bases; unmatched junction nucleotides: 5. The germline gives CDR1 SGHTA, CDR2 FQGNSA. The CDR3 DNA sequence: TGTGCCAGCCCGCAACAGGGGGAGCAGTACTTC. Protein: CASPQQGEQYF.

V gene TRBV5-1 combines with J gene TRBJ2-1; TRBD2 matches at 11 bases. V gave up 0 bases and J gave up 2 bases; unmatched junction bases: 4. This CDR3 region has 17 residues. The germline V gene has CDR1 SGHRS and CDR2 YFSETQ. CDR3 DNA: TGCGCCAGCAGCTTGGATAGCGGGGGGGCCCCCTACAATGAGCAGTTCTTC. This translates into CASSLDSGGAPYNEQFF.

This chain uses TRBV28 with TRBJ2-7; either TRBD1 or TRBD2 may supply D (5 bases each). The CDR3 covers 16 residues. The V end was cut by 5 bases, the J end by 0 bases, with 17 bases between. Looked up from germline, CDR1 is MDHEN and CDR2 is SYDVKM. CDR3: CASSLPGALISYEQYF. DNA for the CDR3: TGTGCCAGCAGTCTACCCGGGGCTCTCATCTCCTACGAGCAGTACTTC.

The V and J genes are TRBV2 and TRBJ1-6; 10 positions match TRBD1. CDR3 length: 14 amino acids. Germline V gene data show CDR1 as SNHLY and CDR2 as FYNNEI. The CDR3, as DNA: TGTGGTTCCCGGGACAGGGGTAACTTGACACCCCTCCACTTT. Protein sequence: CGSRDRGNLTPLHF.

The table lists this clonotype with a few counts. The V call is TRBV30, the J call TRBJ1-6; 9 bases match TRBD1. V was pared by 1 base and J by 14 bases, with 9 bases of the junction left unmatched. From germline, CDR1 is GTSNPN and CDR2 SVGIG (reference sequence). This CDR3 is 14 amino acids long. The DNA for the CDR3 is TGTGCCTGGAGTGGAGCGCGACAGGGGGGAGCCCTCCACTTT. Protein: CAWSGARQGGALHF.

This clonotype was seen a few times. The chain couples TRBV10-3 to TRBJ2-1, with a weak D call TRBD1 (6 bases). The CDR3 loop spans 16 amino acids. Per germline, CDR1 ENHRY and CDR2 SYGVKD. Trimming shortened V by 3 bases and J by 3 bases, and 15 bases separated the two germline ends. This CDR3 is CAISDPGTRIYNEQFF. The CDR3 coding sequence is TGTGCCATCAGTGACCCCGGGACACGAATCTACAATGAGCAGTTCTTC.

This clonotype was counted between two and nine times. One junction end disagrees with the germline gene, perhaps due to a read error. The chain employs TRBV27 and TRBJ2-7; the D is unclear. Germline V gene lookup returns CDR1 MNHEY and CDR2 SMNVEV (reference sequence). The CDR3 loop spans 14 amino acids. The CDR3 DNA is TGCGCCAGCAGCTTGGCCGGATCCCAGTACGAGCAGTACTTC. It specifies CASSLAGSQYEQYF.

The chain joins TRBV12-3 or TRBV12-4 to TRBJ2-7, with D perhaps TRBD2 (5 bases). The J call is doubtful: the DNA matches TRBJ2-5 better. The CDR3 is 15 amino acids. The CDR3 coding sequence is TGTGCCAGCAGTTTAGGGATCGGGGTAGGGGAGACCCAGTACTTC. This encodes CASSLGIGVGETQYF.

The CDR3 reads CASSQDSAGGLNNEQFF. DNA of the CDR3: TGTGCCAGCAGCCAAGATTCGGCGGGAGGCCTTAACAATGAGCAGTTCTTC. V usage is TRBV4-2 and J usage is TRBJ2-1, with 8 bases that match TRBD2. Trimming removed 0 bases from V and 5 bases from J; junction bases left unmatched: 9. This CDR3 region has 17 residues. CDR1 is LGHNA, CDR2 YNFKEQ, per germline.

This clonotype was found a few times. CDR3 nucleotide sequence: TGTGCCAGCAGTTACGGGGGCCAGGGGGAAGAGACCCAGTACTTC. Translation: CASSYGGQGEETQYF. The rearrangement uses TRBV6-2 or TRBV6-3 and TRBJ2-5, with TRBD1 identical over 7 bases. Losses at the gene ends were 2 bases for V and 3 bases for J; bases not matched to a gene: 6. The CDR3 has 15 amino acids. The V gene's germline CDR1 is MNHEY and CDR2 SVGEGT.

The V and J genes are TRBV25-1 and TRBJ2-3, with 10 bases that match TRBD2. The CDR3 runs to 17 residues. Germline CDR1 MGHDK, CDR2 SYGVNS. The trim removed 7 bases at V and 4 bases at J, leaving 14 bases unmatched. As DNA, the CDR3 is TGTGCCAGCACACCGGAGGAACTAGCGGGAACCTCAGATACGCAGTATTTT. It is translated as CASTPEELAGTSDTQYF.

The chain recombines TRBV4-2 with TRBJ2-3; a possible D gene is TRBD2 (6 bases). Trimming removed 1 base from V and 1 base from J, with 9 bases in between. CDR3 length: 15 residues. Germline loops: CDR1 LGHNA, CDR2 YNFKEQ. The CDR3 bases are TGTGCCAGCAGCCAAGGGGGGGTGGGCACAGATACGCAGTATTTT. Protein product: CASSQGGVGTDTQYF.

This clonotype was seen a handful of times. CDR3 in amino acids: CASSSAHETSGKNIQYF. In DNA form, the CDR3 reads TGTGCCAGCAGCTCTGCACACGAGACTAGCGGAAAAAACATTCAGTACTTC. The chain employs TRBV7-2 and TRBJ2-4, with TRBD2 matching 9 bases. Trimming took 4 bases from V and 4 from J; bases not matched to a gene: 11. This CDR3 spans 17 amino acids. The germline gives CDR1 SGHTA, CDR2 FQGNSA.

This rearrangement joins TRBV7-2 to TRBJ2-5; D is possibly TRBD2 (5 bases). The germline V gene has CDR1 SGHTA and CDR2 FQGNSA. The CDR3 loop spans 11 amino acids. Trimming took off 10 bases at V and 5 bases at J, with 11 bases between the two ends. In DNA, the CDR3 is TGTGCCACCGGAAGGGAGGAGACCCAGTACTTC. Its translation is CATGREETQYF.

The V call is TRBV12-3 or TRBV12-4, the J call TRBJ1-1, with 9 bases aligning to TRBD1. J lost 6 bases, V lost 6 bases, and 8 bases had no gene match. This CDR3 spans 14 amino acids. CDR3 residues: CASSRTGGLAEAFF. CDR3 DNA: TGTGCCAGCAGCCGTACAGGGGGCCTAGCTGAAGCTTTCTTT.

The chain carries TRBV9 and TRBJ2-3, with 9 bases fitting TRBD2. The length of the CDR3 is 17 residues. With V trimmed by 0 bases and J by 1 base, 6 bases remained unmatched. Germline-derived CDR1 and CDR2 are SGDLS and YYNGEE. CDR3 residues: CASSVELAGAGTDTQYF. The CDR3 nucleotides read TGTGCCAGCAGCGTAGAGTTAGCGGGAGCTGGCACAGATACGCAGTATTTT. The variable domain in full, completed from reference TRBV9 and TRBJ2-3, reads DSGVTQTPKHLITATGQRVTLRCSPRSGDLSVYWYQQSLDQGLQFLIQYYNGEERAKGNILERFSAQQFPDLHSELNLSSLELGDSALYFCASSVELAGAGTDTQYFGPGTRLTVL.

This clonotype was seen only a few times. V gene TRBV7-9 combines with J gene TRBJ2-4; D call uncertain. This CDR3 region has 13 residues. From germline, CDR1 is SEHNR and CDR2 FQNEAQ (reference sequence). Trimming took off 2 bases at V and 3 bases at J, with 5 bases between the two ends. CDR3 loop: CASSLSSKNIQYF. CDR3 bases: TGTGCCAGCAGCTTATCAAGCAAAAACATTCAGTACTTC.

This clonotype was seen a handful of times. This sequence joins TRBV7-2 and TRBJ2-7; D is perhaps TRBD1 (6 bases). V was cut by 5 bases and J by 12 bases, with 20 bases left in between. CDR1 is SGHTA and CDR2 is FQGNSA in the germline V gene. The CDR3 has 13 residues. In nucleotides, the CDR3 is TGTGCCAGCAGCCCACAACCGGGACAAGGCGGGTACTTC. It translates to CASSPQPGQGGYF. Looking up the rest from reference TRBV7-2 and TRBJ2-7 gives the full variable domain: GAGVSQSPSNKVTEKGKDVELRCDPISGHTALYWYRQSLGQGLEFLIYFQGNSAPDKSGLPSDRFSAERTGGSVSTLTIQRTQQEDSAVYLCASSPQPGQGGYFGPGTRLTVT.

This clonotype was recorded only once. This chain joins TRBV4-2 and TRBJ2-4; 10 positions agree with TRBD2. The better agreement between TRBJ2-7 and the DNA end casts doubt on the J call. The CDR3 is 16 amino acids. Germline V gene sequence: CDR1 LGHNA, CDR2 YNFKEQ. In nucleotides, the CDR3 is TGTGCCAGCAGCCTCAAGGGGGCTAGCGGGAGTGGCGAGCAGTACTTC. Its protein is CASSLKGASGSGEQYF.

The chain recombines TRBV20-1 with TRBJ2-7; TRBD2 matches 15 bases. Germline values: CDR1 DFQATT, CDR2 SNEGSKA (reference sequence). J gave up 4 bases and V 0 bases, and 13 bases lay outside the gene matches. The CDR3 loop spans 19 amino acids. The CDR3 spells CSARDLGLAGGNFGYEQYF. CDR3 bases: TGCAGTGCTAGAGATTTAGGACTAGCGGGAGGGAACTTCGGGTACGAGCAGTACTTC.

The CDR3 loop is CASSATSGGYNEQYF. The CDR3 DNA sequence: TGTGCCAGCAGTGCGACTAGCGGGGGGTACAATGAGCAGTACTTC. The gene calls are TRBV27 and TRBJ2-5; 13 nucleotides match TRBD2. The J segment lost 11 bases and the V segment lost 5 bases, leaving 11 bases of the junction unmatched. This CDR3 region has 15 residues. The germline CDR1 and CDR2 sequences are MNHEY and SMNVEV (reference sequence).